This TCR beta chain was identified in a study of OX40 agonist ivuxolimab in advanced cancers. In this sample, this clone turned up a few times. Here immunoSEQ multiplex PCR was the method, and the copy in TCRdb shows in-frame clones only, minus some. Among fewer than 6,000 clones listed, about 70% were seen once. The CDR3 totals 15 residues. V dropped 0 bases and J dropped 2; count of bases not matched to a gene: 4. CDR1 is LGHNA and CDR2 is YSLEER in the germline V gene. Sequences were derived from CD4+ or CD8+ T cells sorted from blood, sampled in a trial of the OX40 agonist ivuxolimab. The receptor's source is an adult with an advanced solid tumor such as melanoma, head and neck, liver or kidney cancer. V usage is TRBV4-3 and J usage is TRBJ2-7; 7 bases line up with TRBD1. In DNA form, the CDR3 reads TGCGCCAGCAGCCAAGAGGGGACAGTTACCTACGAGCAGTACTTC. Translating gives CASSQEGTVTYEQYF.